This entry concerns a single TCR beta chain. This sample was included in a study of blood T cell repertoires in COVID-19. Overall study: The United States, Italy and Spain were the sources of the acute and convalescent COVID-19 samples.

The assay was immunoSEQ multiplex PCR, and TCRdb's table has in-frame clones only and misses some. The sample yields 9,700 or so clones, about 81% seen once. CDR3 length: 14 residues. Germline-derived CDR1 and CDR2 are SEHNR and FQNEAQ (reference sequence). With V trimmed by 6 bases and J by 4 bases, 6 bases remained unmatched. Sequencing input: peripheral blood. The receptor's source is a man between 60 and 75 years old with active COVID-19. The chain uses TRBV7-9 and TRBJ1-2, with TRBD1 matching 9 bases. Written as DNA, the CDR3 is TGTGCCAGCAGGGAACAGGGGGCAGGCTATGGCTACACCTTC. This sequence encodes CASREQGAGYGYTF.